These 6 T cell receptor beta chains originate from one sample sequenced in a study of cytomegalovirus exposure and HLA in healthy donors (TCRdb year 2017). The method was the immunoSEQ multiplex PCR assay. For the multiplex PCR, a mixture combining 60 forward primers for TCR Vbeta segments and 13 reverse primers for TCR Jbeta segments was used. In its TCRdb copy, this immuneACCESS table keeps in-frame sequences only and misses some clones. Where compared with another copy, unresolved V genes explain less than half of these, and the others have no known cause. The sample table shows about 69,000 clones, and about 70% are seen once. The top ten clonotypes cover approximately 9.9% of the sample. The sequenced sample was PBMCs. The receptors stem from a woman aged 25 to 39 in good health and CMV-seronegative.

This chain links TRBV18 with TRBJ1-2; 7 bases map to TRBD1. In germline, CDR1 is KGHSH, CDR2 LQKENI. This CDR3 is built from 14 residues. Trimming cost V 3 bases and J 6 bases; bases outside gene matches: 7. The chain's CDR3 is CASSPDREHNGYTF. The DNA for the CDR3 is TGTGCCAGCTCACCTGACAGGGAACATAATGGCTACACCTTC.

The chain links TRBV19 to TRBJ2-1, with D tentatively TRBD2 (5 bases). Trimming stripped 7 bases from V and 5 bases from J, with 15 bases between. Germline CDR1 LNHDA, CDR2 SQIVND (reference sequence). This CDR3 spans 14 amino acids. The CDR3 loop is CASKFRESHNEQFF. The CDR3 DNA sequence: TGTGCCAGTAAATTCCGGGAATCCCACAATGAGCAGTTCTTC.

This clone was counted between two and nine times. The chain has TRBV28 and TRBJ1-2, with 10 bases fitting TRBD1. Trimming removed 5 bases from V and 4 bases from J; junction bases left unmatched: 7. This CDR3 has 15 amino acids. Germline values: CDR1 MDHEN, CDR2 SYDVKM. The CDR3, as DNA: TGTGCCAGCAGTGCCCGGGACAGGGGCGCCTATGGCTACACCTTC. It encodes CASSARDRGAYGYTF.

This chain links TRBV28 with TRBJ2-7; D ambiguous. The CDR3 runs 12 residues. V lost 5 bases, J lost 5 bases, and 10 bases lay in between. Germline assignment: CDR1 MDHEN and CDR2 SYDVKM. The CDR3 here is CASSLTSDEQYF. The CDR3 region has the DNA TGTGCCAGCAGTCTCACTTCGGACGAGCAGTACTTC.

This chain uses TRBV18 with TRBJ2-5, with 9 bases matching TRBD2. CDR3 length equals 14 residues. Losses at the gene ends were 3 bases for V and 5 bases for J; bases not matched to a gene: 4. Germline V gene data show CDR1 as KGHSH and CDR2 as LQKENI. This CDR3 reads CASSPATSGETQYF. In DNA form, the CDR3 reads TGTGCCAGCTCACCCGCAACTAGCGGGGAGACCCAGTACTTC.

This clone was detected a few times. The sample has other DNA sequences that encode this CDR3 too. The chain is built from TRBV6-4 and TRBJ2-3; D uncertain. The CDR3 is made up of 15 amino acids. Germline CDR1 MRHNA, CDR2 SNTAGT. The V end lost 0 bases, the J end lost 2 bases, and 9 bases lay between the germline ends. The CDR3 sequence is CASSDSGQNTDTQYF. The CDR3 nucleotides are TGTGCCAGCAGTGACTCGGGCCAAAACACAGATACGCAGTATTTT.